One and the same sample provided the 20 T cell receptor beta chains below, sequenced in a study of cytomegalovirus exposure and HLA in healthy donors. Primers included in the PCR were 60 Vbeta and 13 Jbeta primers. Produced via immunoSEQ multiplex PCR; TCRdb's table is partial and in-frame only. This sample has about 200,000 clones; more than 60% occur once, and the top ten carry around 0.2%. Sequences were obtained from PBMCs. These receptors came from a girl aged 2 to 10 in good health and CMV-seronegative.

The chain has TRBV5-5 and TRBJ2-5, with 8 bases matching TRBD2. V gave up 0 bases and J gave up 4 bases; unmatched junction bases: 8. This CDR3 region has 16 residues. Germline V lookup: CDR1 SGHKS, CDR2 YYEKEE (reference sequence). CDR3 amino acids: CASSLEPGGPGETQYF. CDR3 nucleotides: TGTGCCAGCAGCTTGGAGCCGGGAGGGCCGGGAGAGACCCAGTACTTC.

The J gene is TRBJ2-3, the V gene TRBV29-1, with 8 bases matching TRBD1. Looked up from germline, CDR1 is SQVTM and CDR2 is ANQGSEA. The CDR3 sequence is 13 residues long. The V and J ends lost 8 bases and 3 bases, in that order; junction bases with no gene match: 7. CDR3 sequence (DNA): TGCAGCTTTAGACAGGGGTATACAGATACGCAGTATTTT. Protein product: CSFRQGYTDTQYF.

CDR3 amino acids: CASSPRTSAYEQYF. CDR3 DNA sequence: TGCGCCAGCAGCCCCAGGACTAGCGCATACGAGCAGTACTTC. The genes are TRBV5-1 and TRBJ2-7, with 9 bases identical to TRBD2. The CDR3 covers 14 residues. With V trimmed by 4 bases and J by 4 bases, 6 bases remained unmatched. CDR1 SGHRS and CDR2 YFSETQ come from the germline V gene. The variable domain in full, with the rest retrieved from reference TRBV5-1 and TRBJ2-7, is KAGVTQTPRYLIKTRGQQVTLSCSPISGHRSVSWYQQTPGQGLQFLFEYFSETQRNKGNFPGRFSGRQFSNSRSEMNVSTLELGDSALYLCASSPRTSAYEQYFGPGTRLTVT.

The DNA of the CDR3 is TGTGCCATCAGACGGGGGGGCCTGTCAGATACGCAGTATTTT. Encoded protein: CAIRRGGLSDTQYF. The V and J genes are TRBV10-3 and TRBJ2-3; TRBD2 aligns across 8 bases. The CDR3 is 14 amino acids. Germline assignment: CDR1 ENHRY and CDR2 SYGVKD. V lost 6 bases to trimming and J lost 4 bases; unmatched junction nucleotides: 6.

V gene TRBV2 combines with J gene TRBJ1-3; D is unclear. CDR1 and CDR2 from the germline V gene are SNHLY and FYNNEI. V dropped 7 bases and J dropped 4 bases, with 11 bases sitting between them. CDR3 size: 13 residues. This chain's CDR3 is CASTAERGNTIYF. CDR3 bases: TGTGCCAGCACCGCGGAGAGGGGAAACACCATATATTTT.

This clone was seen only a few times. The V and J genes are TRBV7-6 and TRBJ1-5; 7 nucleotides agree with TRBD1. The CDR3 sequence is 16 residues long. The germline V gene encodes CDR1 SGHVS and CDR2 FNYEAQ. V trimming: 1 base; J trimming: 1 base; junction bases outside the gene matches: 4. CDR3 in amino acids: CASSLEGGRSNQPQHF. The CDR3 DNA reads TGTGCCAGCAGCTTAGAAGGGGGCCGGAGCAATCAGCCCCAGCATTTT.

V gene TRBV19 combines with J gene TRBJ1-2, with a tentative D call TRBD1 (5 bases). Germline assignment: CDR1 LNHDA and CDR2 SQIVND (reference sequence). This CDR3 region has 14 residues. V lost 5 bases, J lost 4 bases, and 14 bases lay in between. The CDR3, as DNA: TGTGCCAGTAGTGGAGGGGAACCAGCCTATGGCTACACCTTC. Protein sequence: CASSGGEPAYGYTF.

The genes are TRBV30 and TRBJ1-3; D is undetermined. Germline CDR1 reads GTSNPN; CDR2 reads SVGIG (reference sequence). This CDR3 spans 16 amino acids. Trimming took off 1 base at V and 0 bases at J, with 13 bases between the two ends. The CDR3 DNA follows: TGTGCCTGGAGTGCGATCCAGGCAACCTCTGGAAACACCATATATTTT. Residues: CAWSAIQATSGNTIYF.

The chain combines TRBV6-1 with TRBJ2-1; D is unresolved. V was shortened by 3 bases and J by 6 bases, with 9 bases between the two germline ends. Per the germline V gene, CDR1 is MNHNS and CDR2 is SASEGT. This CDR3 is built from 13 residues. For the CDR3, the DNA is TGTGCCAGCAGTGAGCTACGCCCCAATGAGCAGTTCTTC. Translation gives CASSELRPNEQFF.

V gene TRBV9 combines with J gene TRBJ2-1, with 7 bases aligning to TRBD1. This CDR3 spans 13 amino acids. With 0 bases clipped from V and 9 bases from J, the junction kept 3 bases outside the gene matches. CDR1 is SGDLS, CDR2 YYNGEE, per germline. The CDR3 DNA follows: TGTGCCAGCAGCGTAGGACAGGGATTTGAGCAGTTCTTC. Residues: CASSVGQGFEQFF.

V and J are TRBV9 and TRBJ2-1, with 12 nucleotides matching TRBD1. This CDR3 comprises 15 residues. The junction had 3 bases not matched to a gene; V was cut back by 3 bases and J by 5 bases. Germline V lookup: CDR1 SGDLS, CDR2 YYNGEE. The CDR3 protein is CASSEGQGAHNEQFF. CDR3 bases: TGTGCCAGCAGCGAGGGACAGGGGGCCCACAATGAGCAGTTCTTC.

In DNA form, the CDR3 reads TGCGCCAGCAGCCAACGAAGCGGGGGGGCGATGAATGAGCAGTTCTTC. Amino acids: CASSQRSGGAMNEQFF. J is TRBJ2-1 and V is TRBV4-1; 10 positions match TRBD2. Germline CDR1 and CDR2: MGHRA and YSYEKL. Germline trimming cut 2 bases from V and 7 bases from J; bases unmatched to any gene: 8. The CDR3 consists of 16 residues.

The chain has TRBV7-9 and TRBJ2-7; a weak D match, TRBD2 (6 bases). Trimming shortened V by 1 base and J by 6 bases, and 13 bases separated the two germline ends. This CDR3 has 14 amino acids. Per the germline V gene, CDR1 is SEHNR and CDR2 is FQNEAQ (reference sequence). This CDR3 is CASSLGGVPGEQYF. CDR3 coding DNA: TGTGCCAGCAGCTTAGGGGGGGTCCCTGGCGAGCAGTACTTC.

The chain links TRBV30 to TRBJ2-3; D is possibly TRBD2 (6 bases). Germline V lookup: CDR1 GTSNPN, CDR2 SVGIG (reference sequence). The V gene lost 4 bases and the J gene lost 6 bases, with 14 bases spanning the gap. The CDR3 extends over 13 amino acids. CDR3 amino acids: CAWMAGSLDTQYF. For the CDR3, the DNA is TGTGCCTGGATGGCGGGAAGTTTGGATACGCAGTATTTT.

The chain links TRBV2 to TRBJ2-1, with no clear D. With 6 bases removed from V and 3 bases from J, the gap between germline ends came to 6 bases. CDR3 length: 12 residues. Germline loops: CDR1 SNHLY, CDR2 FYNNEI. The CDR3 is CASSQNYNEQFF. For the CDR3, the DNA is TGTGCCAGCAGCCAGAACTACAATGAGCAGTTCTTC.

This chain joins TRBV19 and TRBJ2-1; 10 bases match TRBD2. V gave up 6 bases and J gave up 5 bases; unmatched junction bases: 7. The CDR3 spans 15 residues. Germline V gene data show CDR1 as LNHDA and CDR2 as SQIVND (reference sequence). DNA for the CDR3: TGTGCCAGTAGCCCTTTGCTAGCGGGGGACAATGAGCAGTTCTTC. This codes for CASSPLLAGDNEQFF.

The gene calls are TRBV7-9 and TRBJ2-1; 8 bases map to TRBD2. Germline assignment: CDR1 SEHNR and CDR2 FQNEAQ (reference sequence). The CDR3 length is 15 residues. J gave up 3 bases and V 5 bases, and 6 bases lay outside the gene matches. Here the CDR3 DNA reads TGTGCCAGCAGCCCACCGGGACTAGTCTACAATGAGCAGTTCTTC. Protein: CASSPPGLVYNEQFF.

DNA for the CDR3: TGTGCCAGCAGTTCACTTCTGGAGACCCAGTACTTC. Translating it yields CASSSLLETQYF. J is TRBJ2-5 and V is TRBV2; D uncertain. This CDR3 is 12 amino acids long. Germline values: CDR1 SNHLY, CDR2 FYNNEI. V lost 5 bases and J 5 bases, leaving 9 bases between the germline ends.

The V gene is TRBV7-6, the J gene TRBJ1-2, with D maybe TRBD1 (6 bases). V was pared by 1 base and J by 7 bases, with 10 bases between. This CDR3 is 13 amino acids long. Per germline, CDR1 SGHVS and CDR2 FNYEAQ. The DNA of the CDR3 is TGTGCCAGCAGCTTAGTAGGGGGTGGTGGCTACACCTTC. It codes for CASSLVGGGGYTF.

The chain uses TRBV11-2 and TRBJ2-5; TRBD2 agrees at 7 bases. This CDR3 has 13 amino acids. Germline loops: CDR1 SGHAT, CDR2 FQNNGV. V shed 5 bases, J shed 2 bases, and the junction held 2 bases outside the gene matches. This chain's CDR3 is CASSTGGQETQYF. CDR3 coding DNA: TGTGCCAGCAGCACCGGGGGGCAAGAGACCCAGTACTTC. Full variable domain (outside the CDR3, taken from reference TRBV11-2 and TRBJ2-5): EAGVAQSPRYKIIEKRQSVAFWCNPISGHATLYWYQQILGQGPKLLIQFQNNGVVDDSQLPKDRFSAERLKGVDSTLKIQPAKLEDSAVYLCASSTGGQETQYFGPGTRLLVL.